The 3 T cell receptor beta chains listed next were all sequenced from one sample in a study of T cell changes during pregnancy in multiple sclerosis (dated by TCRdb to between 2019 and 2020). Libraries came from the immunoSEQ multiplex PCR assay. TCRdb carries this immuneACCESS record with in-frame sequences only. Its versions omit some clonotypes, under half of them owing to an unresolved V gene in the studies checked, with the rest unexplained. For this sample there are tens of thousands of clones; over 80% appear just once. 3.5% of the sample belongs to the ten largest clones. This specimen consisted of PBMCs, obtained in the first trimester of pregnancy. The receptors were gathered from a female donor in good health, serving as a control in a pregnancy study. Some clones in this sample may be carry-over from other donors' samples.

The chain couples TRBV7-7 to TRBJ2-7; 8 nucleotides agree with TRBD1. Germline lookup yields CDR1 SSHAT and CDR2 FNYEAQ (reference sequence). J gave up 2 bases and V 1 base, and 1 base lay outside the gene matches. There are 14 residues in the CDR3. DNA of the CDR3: TGTGCCAGCAGCTTAGAACAGGGGGCCTACGAGCAGTACTTC. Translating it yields CASSLEQGAYEQYF.

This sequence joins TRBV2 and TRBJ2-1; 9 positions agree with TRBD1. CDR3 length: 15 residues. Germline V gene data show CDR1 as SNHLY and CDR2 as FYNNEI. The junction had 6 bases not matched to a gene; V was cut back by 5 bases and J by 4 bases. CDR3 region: CASSPDRGFYNEQFF. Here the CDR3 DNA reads TGTGCCAGCAGTCCCGACAGGGGGTTTTACAATGAGCAGTTCTTC.

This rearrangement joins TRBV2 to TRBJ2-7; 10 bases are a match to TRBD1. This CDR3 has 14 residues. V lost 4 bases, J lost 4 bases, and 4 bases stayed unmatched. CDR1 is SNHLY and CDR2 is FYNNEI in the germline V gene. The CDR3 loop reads CASSAGTGVYEQYF. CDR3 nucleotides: TGTGCCAGCAGTGCCGGGACAGGGGTATACGAGCAGTACTTC.